The text below deals with one T cell receptor beta chain. Sequencing used immunoSEQ multiplex PCR; TCRdb keeps in-frame clones, though not all of them. The repertoire holds more than 95,000 clones, with over 75% as singletons. This sample is drawn from a study of control samples from healthy donors and cancer patients. Trimming removed 8 bases at V and 1 base at J, with 11 bases between. The length of the CDR3 is 13 residues. The germline V gene has CDR1 MGHDK and CDR2 SYGVNS. The sample was blood. This rearrangement joins TRBV25-1 to TRBJ1-1, with D possibly being TRBD1 (5 bases). The sequence derives from a man aged 40-49 years in good health. The DNA of the CDR3 is TGTGCCAGCCGGTTAGGACAGAACACTGAAGCTTTCTTT. Its protein product is CASRLGQNTEAFF.